This TCR beta chain stems from a study of T-cell memory formation after mild COVID-19. CDR3 length equals 16 residues. Germline CDR1 is LGHNA and CDR2 is YSLEER. V shed 0 bases, J shed 11 bases, and the junction held 12 bases outside the gene matches. Using constant-segment primers, 5'RACE produced TCR alpha and TCR beta cDNA libraries carrying sample barcodes and UMIs. One entry per CDR3 protein results from TCRdb running MiXCR on the 5' RACE reads. The sample includes under 300,000 distinct CDR3 sequences, approximately 8% seen only once; the top ten take roughly 23%. The chain is built from TRBV4-3 and TRBJ2-5; TRBD2 aligns across 10 bases. The origin of this receptor is a man between 18 and 35 years old who had mild COVID-19 (a few samples of this study predate the infection). Cell type and time point are not known. Sequencing used PBMCs or a T cell subset sorted from them (not recorded which). DNA for the CDR3: TGCGCCAGCAGCCAAGAGTGGCCCAGCGGGGGGGCTGAGCAGTACTTC. Protein: CASSQEWPSGGAEQYF.